Listed here is a single T cell receptor (beta chain). These data belong to a study of cytotoxic CD8 clonotypes in ibrutinib-treated CLL. The assay was immunoSEQ multiplex PCR, and TCRdb's table has in-frame clones only and misses some. Of approximately 42,000 clones in the sample, roughly three quarters are singletons; the top ten hold less than 15%. The germline V and J ends were trimmed by 3 bases and 4 bases, with 10 bases remaining between them. Germline V gene sequence: CDR1 SGHDT, CDR2 YYEEEE. The CDR3 runs to 14 residues. The sample here was PBMCs, taken after 12 months of ibrutinib treatment. The clonotype originates from a human donor with chronic lymphocytic leukemia. V gene TRBV5-6 combines with J gene TRBJ2-2; tentative D call: TRBD2 (6 bases). The CDR3 reads CASSWGVGTGELFF. For the CDR3, the DNA is TGTGCCAGCAGCTGGGGGGTTGGCACCGGGGAGCTGTTTTTT.